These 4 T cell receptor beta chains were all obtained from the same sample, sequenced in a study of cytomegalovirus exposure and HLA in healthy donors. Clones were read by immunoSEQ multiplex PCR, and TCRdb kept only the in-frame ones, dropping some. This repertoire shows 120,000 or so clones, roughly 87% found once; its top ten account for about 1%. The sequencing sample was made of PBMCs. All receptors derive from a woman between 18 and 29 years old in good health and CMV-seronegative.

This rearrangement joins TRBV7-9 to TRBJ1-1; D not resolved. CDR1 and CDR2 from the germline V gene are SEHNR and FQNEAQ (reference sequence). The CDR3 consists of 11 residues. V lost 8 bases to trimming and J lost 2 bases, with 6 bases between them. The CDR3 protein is CASDSNTEAFF. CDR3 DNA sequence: TGTGCCAGCGACTCTAACACTGAAGCTTTCTTT.

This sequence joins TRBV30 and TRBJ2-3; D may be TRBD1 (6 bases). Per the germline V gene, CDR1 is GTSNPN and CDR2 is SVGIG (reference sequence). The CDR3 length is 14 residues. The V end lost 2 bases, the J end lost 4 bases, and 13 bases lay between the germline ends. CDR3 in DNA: TGTGCCTGGAGTTCACAGGGTCAAGCAGATACGCAGTATTTT. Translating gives CAWSSQGQADTQYF.

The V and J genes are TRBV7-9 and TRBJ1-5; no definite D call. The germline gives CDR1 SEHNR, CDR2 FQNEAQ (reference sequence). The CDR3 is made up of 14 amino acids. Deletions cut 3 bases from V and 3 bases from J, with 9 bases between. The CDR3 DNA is TGTGCCAGCAGCTTTGAGGGTTACAATCAGCCCCAGCATTTT. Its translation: CASSFEGYNQPQHF.

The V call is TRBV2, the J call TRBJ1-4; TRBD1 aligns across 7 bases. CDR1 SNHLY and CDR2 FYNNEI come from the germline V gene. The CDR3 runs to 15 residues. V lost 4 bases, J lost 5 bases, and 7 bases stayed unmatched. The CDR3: CASSGIDRENEKLFF. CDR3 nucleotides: TGTGCCAGCAGTGGGATTGACAGGGAGAATGAAAAACTGTTTTTT. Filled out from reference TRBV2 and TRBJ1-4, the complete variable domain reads EPEVTQTPSHQVTQMGQEVILRCVPISNHLYFYWYRQILGQKVEFLVSFYNNEISEKSEIFDDQFSVERPDGSNFTLKIRSTKLEDSAMYFCASSGIDRENEKLFFGSGTQLSVL.